This T cell receptor (beta chain) derives from a study of technical replicates of blood from four donors. Trimming cost V 4 bases and J 6 bases, with 16 bases left between them. This CDR3 is built from 15 residues. Per germline, CDR1 LNHNV and CDR2 YYDKDF (reference sequence). Here immunoSEQ multiplex PCR was the method, and the copy in TCRdb shows in-frame clones only, minus some. This sample carries tens of thousands of clones, more than 95% of them seen once, and the ten largest clones take approximately 0.15%. The J gene is TRBJ1-3, the V gene TRBV15; possibly TRBD1 for D (6 bases). This TCR came from a human donor in good health. Specimen: T cells isolated from PBMCs. CDR3 bases: TGTGCCACCAGCAAGCGACAGGCCAGACTAAACACCATATATTTT. Encoded protein: CATSKRQARLNTIYF.